The text below deals with one T cell receptor beta chain. The antigen is not known. The entry originates in a study of blood T cells in healthy people across ages. The CDR3 runs 12 residues. Germline V lookup: CDR1 SGHTA, CDR2 FQGNSA. Trimming took off 3 bases at V and 11 bases at J, with 12 bases between the two ends. Study-wide findings and caveats: Unsorted PBMCs blocked a conclusive comparison of naive and antigen-experienced cells.

It was with a sample-barcoded 5' primer and a J-beta primer mix that a second PCR of about 6 to 12 cycles was run. Each sample provided no less than 2.5 million CDR3-containing paired-end reads. From the 5' RACE reads, TCRdb called clonotypes with MiXCR, one entry per CDR3 protein. Among 1.5 million to 2 million distinct CDR3 sequences listed, roughly 49% were seen once. Every participating donor contributed roughly 10 milliliters of peripheral blood through a draw. This receptor was identified in a woman between 40 and 50 years old in good health. The chain is built from TRBV7-2 and TRBJ2-3; either TRBD1 or TRBD2 may supply D (6 bases each). Sequencing was done on a sample of blood. The chain's CDR3 is CASSFFEGGQYF. The CDR3 DNA reads as TGTGCCAGCAGCTTCTTCGAGGGGGGGCAGTATTTT.